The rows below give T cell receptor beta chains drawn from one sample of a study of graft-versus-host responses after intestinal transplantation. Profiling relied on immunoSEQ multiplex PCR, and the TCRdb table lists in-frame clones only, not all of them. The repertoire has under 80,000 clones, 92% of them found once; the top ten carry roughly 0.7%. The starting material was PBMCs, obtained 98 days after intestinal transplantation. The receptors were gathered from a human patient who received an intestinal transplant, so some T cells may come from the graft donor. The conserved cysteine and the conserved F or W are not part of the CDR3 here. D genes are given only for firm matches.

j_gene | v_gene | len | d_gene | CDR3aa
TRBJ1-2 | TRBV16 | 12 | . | ASSEQDQGYGYT
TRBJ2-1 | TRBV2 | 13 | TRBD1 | ASSEGTGTLRMKF
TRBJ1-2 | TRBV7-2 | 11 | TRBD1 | ASSWGQDDGYT
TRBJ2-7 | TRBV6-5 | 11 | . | ASSPTSSYEQY
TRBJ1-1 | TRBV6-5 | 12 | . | ASSVGELNTEAF
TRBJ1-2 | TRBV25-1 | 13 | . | ASTPRRFWDYGYT
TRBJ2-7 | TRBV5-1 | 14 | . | ASSPQRVFSSYEQY
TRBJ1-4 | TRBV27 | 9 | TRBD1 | AIPDRERLF
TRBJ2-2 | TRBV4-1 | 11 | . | ASSQDLSGELF
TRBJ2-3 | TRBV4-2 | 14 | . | ASSQERGVITDTQY
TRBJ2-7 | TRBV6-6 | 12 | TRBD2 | ASSYFGTSNEQY
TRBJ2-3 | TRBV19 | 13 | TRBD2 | ASSTVAGGRDTQY
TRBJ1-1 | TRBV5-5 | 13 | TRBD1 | ASSLAGTGGTEAF
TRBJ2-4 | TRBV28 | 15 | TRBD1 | ASSPLGQGGTKNIQY
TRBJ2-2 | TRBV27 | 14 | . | ASSSYLGPNTGELF
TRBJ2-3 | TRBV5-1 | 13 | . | ASSSTGHCTDTQY
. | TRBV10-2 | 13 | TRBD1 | ASSSGTGLYYEQY
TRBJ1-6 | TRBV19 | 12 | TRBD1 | ASSIRQGNSPLH
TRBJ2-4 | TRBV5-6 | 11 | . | ASSPGGLYIQY
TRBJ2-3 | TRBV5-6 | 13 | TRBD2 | ASSFGTSGTDTQY
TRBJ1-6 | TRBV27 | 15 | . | ASSLLGFYPDNSPLH
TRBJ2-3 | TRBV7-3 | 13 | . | ASSAWGRDTDTQY
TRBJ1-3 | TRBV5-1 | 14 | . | ASSFSSGASGNTIY
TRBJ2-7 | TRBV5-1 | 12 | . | ASSLGNAAYEQY